This T cell receptor beta chain is drawn from a study of identifying expanded T cells in peripheral blood. Clones were sequenced by immunoSEQ multiplex PCR, and TCRdb holds only the in-frame ones, with some missing. The table lists over 100,000 clones, about 88% of them singletons. No infections or other immune events were documented during collection. Study-wide points: About 1.2 clones differed between technical replicates, versus around 15 and 19 over time.

This clone has just a few counts. Its matching antigen is unknown. CDR3 length: 15 residues. Trimming took 6 bases from V and 7 from J, leaving 19 bases between them. Germline values: CDR1 LNHDA, CDR2 SQIVND (reference sequence). The sequence was obtained from a person between 18 and 75 years old in good health. Sequencing was done on a sample of blood. The rearrangement links TRBV19 to TRBJ1-5; D perhaps matches TRBD1 (5 bases). The CDR3 DNA follows: TGTGCCAGTAGACCCCGTTTGGGGGTTATCCAGCCCCAGCATTTT. Amino acids: CASRPRLGVIQPQHF.